This TCR beta chain was obtained from a study of shared clonotypes between healthy human individuals (dated by TCRdb to the early 2020s). Broadly, across the study: The cohort included three men and a couple of women between 18 and 49 years of age. To increase sequencing depth and limit assay-specific biases, different laboratories used diverse techniques to prepare libraries and sequence TCR repertoires. Each donor's leukapheresis produced roughly between about 0.8 and 10 billion PBMCs. Blood TCR repertoires of five healthy adults were deeply sequenced to estimate repertoire size and the extent of clonotype sharing between individuals. The paper's findings and limits, for the study overall: The small number of donors limited the genetic and exposure-history diversity represented. Pairwise subsampling indicated that sequencing depth was expected to affect the degree of clonotype sharing among donors. Sampling was restricted to blood, and TCR repertoires in tissues likely differ from the TCR repertoires found in blood.

The donors were healthy, HIV-negative adults with no recently reported acute infections or vaccinations. All donors were Caucasian adults living in Nashville, Tennessee, USA. For unsorted samples, tens of millions of PBMCs were counted and genomic DNA was extracted with the QIAamp DNA Blood Mini kit. After blood collection by leukapheresis, PBMCs were isolated using Ficoll-Histopaque density gradient centrifugation and then cryopreserved in the vapor phase of liquid nitrogen. This clone was detected a few times. Its antigen specificity is not known. At one end the junction does not follow the germline gene, possibly because of a read error. The germline V gene (reference sequence) gives CDR1 as SGHKS and CDR2 as YYEKEE. The CDR3, from cysteine to phenylalanine, totals 13 residues. Only the CDR3 DNA is retained, 39 bases long and in frame from the first base. Using the deep immunoSEQ assay, multiplex PCR amplified TCR CDR3 regions from genomic DNA. Genomic DNA extracted from each cell subset was distributed evenly over all wells of several immunoSEQ 96-well plates, and each plate served as one replicate. Each replicate PCR for unsorted PBMC received about 0.3 ug genomic DNA, equal to 30,000 or so T cell genomes. Ten immunoSEQ deep assay plates were used to sequence unsorted PBMC genomic DNA. The purified libraries were quantified using a Qubit 3.0 fluorometer, sized with a Bioanalyzer 2100, and then quantified again using the KAPA Library Quantification kit. Every immunoSEQ 96-well plate was sequenced on a separate single-read 150-cycle Illumina NextSeq 550 flow cell. As for the authors' bioinformatics: The immunoSEQ output contained only junctional sequences without quality scores, so filtering could not match that applied to full-length reads. Sequences were annotated with PyIR, a Python wrapper for IgBLAST v1.9, using IMGT germline references to assign V/J genes and CDR3. Reads with weak V/J assignments (E-value above 1e-6), missing CDR3, stop codons, out-of-frame junctions, or ambiguous translated residues were removed. V3J clonotypes were defined as sequences sharing an identical inferred V gene, J gene, and CDR3 amino acid sequence. Percentage overlap between repertoires was computed as shared unique clonotypes divided by the size of the smaller repertoire. Richness of each repertoire was evaluated using RTK rarefaction, the Chao1 estimator, and Recon v2.1 estimates of unobserved clonotypes. The table comes from immuneACCESS by way of TCRdb, which keeps in-frame sequences with V and J called. Part of the clones is missing from these tables; in studies checked, under half for an unresolved V gene and the rest for unknown reasons. That table furnishes V, J and clone size, whereas the DNA furnished D and trimming. A total of fewer than 650,000 clones appear in this sample, roughly 72% of them only once. The top ten clones comprise approximately 12% of the sample.

Material: PBMCs. The chain was built from TRBV5-5 and TRBJ2-5, with the D gene tentatively TRBD1 or TRBD2, based on 5 matching bases in each. The receptor's source is a woman in her thirties or forties in good health. Some clones in this sample may be carry-over from other donors' samples. The CDR3 is CASSLSGTPTRHF. The DNA is TGTGCCAGCAGCTTGTCCGGGACCCCTACCCGGCACTTC.